This record concerns one T cell receptor (beta chain) sequence. This entry comes from a study of Ad26.COV2.S vaccination and SARS-CoV-2 variants. Study background: By the intramuscular route, Ad26.COV2.S was given once, or twice 56 days apart.

Sequenced by immunoSEQ multiplex PCR; TCRdb stores in-frame clones only, minus some. The sample shows hundreds of thousands of clones, approximately 92% of them seen only once. As to treatment: about 20 received Ad26.COV2.S at low or high dose, single or two shots; 5 received placebo; per-sample allocation not given. The samples were gathered on day 63 after the first injection of vaccine or placebo. The individual, an adult aged 18-55 years, was a donor in Boston. This vaccine is an Ad26 vector that expresses the Wuhan-strain SARS-CoV-2 spike. The specimen comprised peripheral blood, sampled in a trial of Ad26.COV2.S vaccine versus placebo. The origin of this receptor is a person between 18 and 59 years old who received the Ad26.COV2.S COVID-19 vaccine or a placebo.

CDR3 loop: CASSLTGLAGAREQYF. The CDR3 nucleotides are TGTGCCAGCAGTTTAACGGGACTAGCGGGGGCCCGGGAGCAGTACTTC. The V and J genes are TRBV27 and TRBJ2-7, with 14 bases aligning to TRBD2. J lost 7 bases, V lost 2 bases, and 7 bases had no gene match. The germline CDR1 and CDR2 sequences are MNHEY and SMNVEV (reference sequence). The CDR3 length is 16 residues.